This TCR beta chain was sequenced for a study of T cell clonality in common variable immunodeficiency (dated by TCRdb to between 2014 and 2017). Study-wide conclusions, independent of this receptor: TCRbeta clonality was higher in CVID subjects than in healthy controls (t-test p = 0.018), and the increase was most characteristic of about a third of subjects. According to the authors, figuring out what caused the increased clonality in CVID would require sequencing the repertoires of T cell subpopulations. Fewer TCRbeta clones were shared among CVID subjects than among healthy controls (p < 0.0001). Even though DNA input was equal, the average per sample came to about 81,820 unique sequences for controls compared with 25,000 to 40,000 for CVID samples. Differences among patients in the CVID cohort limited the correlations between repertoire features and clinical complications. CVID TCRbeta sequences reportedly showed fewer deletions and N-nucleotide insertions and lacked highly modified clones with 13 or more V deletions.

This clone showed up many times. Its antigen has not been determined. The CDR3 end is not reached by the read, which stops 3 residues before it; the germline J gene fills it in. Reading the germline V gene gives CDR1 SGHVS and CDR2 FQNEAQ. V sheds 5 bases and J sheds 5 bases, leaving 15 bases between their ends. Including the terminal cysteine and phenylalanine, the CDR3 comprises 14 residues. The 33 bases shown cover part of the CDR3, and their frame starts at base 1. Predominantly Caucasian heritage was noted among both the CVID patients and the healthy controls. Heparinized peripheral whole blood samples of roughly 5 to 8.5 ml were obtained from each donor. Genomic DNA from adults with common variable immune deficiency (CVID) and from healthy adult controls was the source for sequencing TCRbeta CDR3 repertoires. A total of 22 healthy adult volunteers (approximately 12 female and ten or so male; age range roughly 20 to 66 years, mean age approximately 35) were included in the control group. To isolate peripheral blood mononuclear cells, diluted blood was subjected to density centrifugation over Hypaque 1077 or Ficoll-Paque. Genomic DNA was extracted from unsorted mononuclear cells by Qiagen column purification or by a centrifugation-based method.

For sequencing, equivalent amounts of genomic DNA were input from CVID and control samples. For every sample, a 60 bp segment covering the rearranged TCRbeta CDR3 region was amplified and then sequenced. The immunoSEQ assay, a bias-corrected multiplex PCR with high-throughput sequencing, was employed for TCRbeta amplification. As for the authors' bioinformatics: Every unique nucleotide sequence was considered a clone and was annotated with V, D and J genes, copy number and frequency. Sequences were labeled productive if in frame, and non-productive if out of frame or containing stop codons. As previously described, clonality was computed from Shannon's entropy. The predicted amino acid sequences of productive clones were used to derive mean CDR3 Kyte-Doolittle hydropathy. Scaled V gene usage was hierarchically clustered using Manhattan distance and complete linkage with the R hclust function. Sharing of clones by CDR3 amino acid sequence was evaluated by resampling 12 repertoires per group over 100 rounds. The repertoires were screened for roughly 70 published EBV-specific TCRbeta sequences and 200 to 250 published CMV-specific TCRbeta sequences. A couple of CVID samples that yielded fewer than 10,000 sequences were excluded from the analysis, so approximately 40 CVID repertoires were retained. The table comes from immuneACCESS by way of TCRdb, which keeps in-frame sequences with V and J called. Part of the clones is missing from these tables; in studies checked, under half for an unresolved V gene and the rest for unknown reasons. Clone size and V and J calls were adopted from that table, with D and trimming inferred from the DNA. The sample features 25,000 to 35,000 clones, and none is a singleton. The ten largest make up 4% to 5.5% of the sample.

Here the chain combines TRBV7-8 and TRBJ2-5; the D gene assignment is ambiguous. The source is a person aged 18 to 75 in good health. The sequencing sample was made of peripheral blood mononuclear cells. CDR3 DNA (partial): TGTGCCAGCAGCCCGTTAGGGCCAAGTGAGACC. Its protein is CASSPLGPSET. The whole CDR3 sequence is CASSPLGPSETQYF.